The TCR beta chain under discussion was sequenced for a study of cytomegalovirus exposure and HLA in healthy donors (TCRdb year 2017). In terms of the full investigation: In an earlier analysis of approximately 640 of the donors, approximately 300 Gb of sequence data and 95 million to 130 million unique TCR beta sequences from roughly 190 million T cells were reported. Class I and class II HLA loci were covered by the typing at four-digit resolution. Alongside the repertoire data, information on donor age, sex, ethnicity and CMV serostatus was compiled. In a later genetic analysis, genome-wide SNP genotypes for about 55% of the 666 donors were used, and that subset was treated as a discovery cohort. Among some 400 genotyped donors of the cohort, an average of around 240,000 unique TCR beta nucleotide sequences were sequenced per donor, roughly 20% of them non-productive. Every repertoire in the discovery cohort had been generated on one and the same sequencing platform. A later analysis re-examined previously published TCR beta repertoires from just over 650 donors and added high-resolution HLA genotyping to investigate patterns of TCR occurrence. The aim of the study was to test whether cataloging public T cell receptors could identify signatures of past pathogen exposure. The study combined high-throughput TCR immunosequencing, statistical association of individual TCRs with disease status, and machine learning to predict cytomegalovirus infection status. Of the 300 to 450 genotyped donors, approximately 80% fell in the genetic ancestry cluster associated with self-reported Caucasian donors. Besides the first cohort of more than 650 subjects, a separate validation cohort made up of 120 different subjects was used. Rather than using new phenotypic data, the later analysis identified candidate immune exposures from TCR beta sequences and from how often those sequences occurred across donors. The number of typed donors differed by locus: 629-630 for A, B, C, DRB1 and DQB1; approximately 540 for DQA1; around 580 for DPA1; and approximately 450 for DPB1. Roughly 320 gigabases of sequencing data and around 80 million unique TCR sequences made up an early release that covered fewer than 650 HLA-typed donors. An earlier analysis of 500 to 750 of the donors applied high-throughput TCR beta sequencing to assess whether each TCR beta V gene segment acted as functional or pseudogenic. The study used immunosequencing to profile the T cell repertoires of some 600 subjects and linked those repertoires to cytomegalovirus serostatus. Five DR-DQ haplotypes were treated as single units for association and clustering because of strong linkage in the cohort.

What the research found in general, with its limitations: The only immune exposure information available for the cohort was CMV serostatus. According to the authors, the approach could potentially be generalized to other disease states and immunological phenotypes. According to a later genetic analysis, donors in an Asian-associated ancestry cluster had fewer N-insertions in productive TCRs than the roughly 700-donor mean. A further reported finding was that TCR beta sequences accurately predicted the HLA-A and HLA-B alleles for most subjects in the first cohort. In a later analysis, several top co-occurrence clusters were reported to appear linked to parvovirus B19, influenza, CMV and Epstein-Barr virus. The study listed 150 to 200 TCR beta chains as associated with cytomegalovirus. In an earlier analysis of fewer than 750 of the donors, most TCR beta V segments were observed in productive rearrangements about 87% or about 30% of the time, broadly matching IMGT annotations. In a later genetic analysis, a missense DCLRE1C variant was associated with V-gene and J-gene trimming of TCR beta chains, and the association was replicated in an independent cohort. A later analysis found that HLA-associated TCR beta chains were more clonally expanded and had lower generation probabilities than equally common non-associated chains. In a later analysis, TCR association rates were found to vary across HLA loci, with the most associated TCRs seen for DRB1 alleles and the fewest for HLA-C alleles. In vitro tests confirmed that a few of the cytomegalovirus-associated TCR beta chains recognize cytomegalovirus antigens. The presence/absence analyses assumed that sequencing depth was roughly uniform across donors, and that assumption may not be true. Cytomegalovirus status was reported to be diagnosed by the classifier with high specificity and sensitivity in both the original and validation cohorts. While some public TCRs were present in many individuals, most TCR sequences turned up only very rarely across donors. The cohort was sequenced for TCR beta chains only, and without alpha or paired-chain data the features that could be detected were limited. A group of highly shared sequence variants was considered likely to be a technical artifact of the sequencing pipeline. Correlated functional status among segregating V segments might be attributable to linkage disequilibrium, but an unknown experimental factor could not be ruled out. According to a later analysis, most CMV-associated TCR beta chains appeared to be HLA-restricted, and the HLA associations seemed to be driven largely by CMV exposure. Because counts were too low, seventeen rarely observed V segments, including chromosome 9 orphons, were excluded from the earlier analysis of around 590 of the donors. When HLA alleles, especially DR and DQ, strongly co-occurred, attributing TCR associations to individual alleles was difficult. Specific HLA alleles were associated with about 17,000 TCR beta sequences at a false discovery rate of 0.05 in a later analysis. Because some donors lacked HLA typing at each locus, the association tests relied only on the typed subset.

Only one count was recorded for this clone. Which antigen it targets is not known. Base qualities are not provided; no much larger clone lies one nucleotide away. Libraries were prepared through the immunoSEQ multiplex PCR assay. For the multiplex PCR, a mixture combining 60 forward primers for TCR Vbeta segments and 13 reverse primers for TCR Jbeta segments was used. Amplification of the CDR3 region of rearranged TCR beta genes was performed with a multiplex PCR assay on genomic DNA. The Illumina HiSeq System was used to sequence the amplified TCR beta libraries as 87-base-pair reads. The published analysis was carried out like this. In a later analysis, some 80 million unique TCR beta chains were counted across the roughly 610 repertoires, and roughly 11 million of these chains were shared by at least two donors. A nearest-neighbor algorithm error-corrected the raw reads and collapsed the reads into unique sequences, merging closely related sequences to remove PCR and sequencing errors. Alignment of CDR3 sequences to IMGT reference sequences was used to assign V, D and J gene segments. For a sequence to be retained, a match of at least six nucleotides was required to both a V gene segment and a J gene segment. Rearrangements were classified as productive when the CDR3 lacked stop codons and remained in frame with V and J, and all other rearrangements were classified as non-productive. Following IMGT convention, CDR3 was defined as the stretch from the second conserved V-encoded cysteine to the conserved J-encoded phenylalanine. The earlier analysis of about 610 of the donors excluded sequences that lacked an unambiguous match to a single V gene segment. An earlier analysis of fewer than 650 of the donors classified V segments as functional when productive rearrangements were above 56.7% and as segregating when the standard deviation between donors was above 5%. A statistical classification framework was built for diagnosing cytomegalovirus status from the catalog of TCR beta chain sequences. V and J gene assignment, in a later analysis, came from comparing TCR nucleotide sequences with IMGT/GENE-DB human TR gene sequences. The TCRdist pipeline was used in a later analysis to assign CDR3 sequences and most-parsimonious VDJ recombination scenarios. A later analysis defined each TCR beta chain by its CDR3 amino acid sequence plus V-gene family, and excluded reads lacking a unique V-gene family. A later analysis removed roughly 590 highly shared, low-generation-probability nucleotide sequences to deal with suspected cross-contamination and a sequencing artifact. A later analysis calculated a clonal expansion index for each public chain from normalized within-repertoire ranks of inferred template counts. Generation probabilities in a later analysis came from a VDJ recombination model fitted to out-of-frame rearrangements, and those results were checked against IGoR. Hypergeometric tests were used in a later analysis to score TCR-TCR, TCR-HLA and TCR-CMV co-occurrence, with a repertoire-size bias correction applied to the TCR pairs. False discovery rates were estimated in a later analysis by permuting HLA or CMV assignments 20 times. In a later analysis, co-occurring TCRs were grouped with DBSCAN, and TCRdist sequence similarity was added when clustering was performed within HLA-allele-positive subsets. Repertoires with fewer than 30,000 or more than 120,000 public chains were left out of co-occurrence clustering, as were five repertoires with anomalous nucleotide sharing. Entries here come from immuneACCESS through TCRdb and include only in-frame sequences with V and J called. Some clones fail to appear in such tables; in the studies checked, an unresolved V gene covers under half of the shortfall, and the cause of the remainder is unknown. D and trimming were read from the DNA, whereas the V and J calls and clone size are those reported in that table. This sample gives some 170,000 clones in total; about 69% of them show up just once. The ten largest make up about 2.5% of the sample.

The cohort was made up of 666 healthy bone marrow donors. At the time of sampling, every cohort member was nominally healthy, though immune exposures that went unrecorded were likely present. Of the 700 or so cohort members, about 280 had positive CMV serostatus and 350 to 450 had negative CMV serostatus, and CMV serostatus was not recorded for the donor. Each donor provided a peripheral blood sample, and peripheral blood mononuclear cells were used for TCR beta sequencing. Genomic DNA extraction from the blood cell samples was performed with the Qiagen DNeasy Blood Extraction Kit. Sample: PBMCs. The sequence came from a human donor in good health.

This receptor carries the CDR3 CASSLGQRSTDTQYF. The nucleotides read TGTGCCAGCAGCTTAGGACAACGTAGCACAGATACGCAGTATTTT. The rearranged segments are TRBV11-3 and TRBJ2-3, with no confidently assigned D gene. The CDR3 spans 15 residues, from the cysteine through the phenylalanine. The entry retains the CDR3 DNA only, 45 bases that are in frame from base 1. V gives up 1 base and J gives up 0 bases, and the segment between their germline ends measures 8 bases. From a lookup of the germline V gene, CDR1 and CDR2 are SGHNT and YENEEA.